Each of the 29 T cell receptor beta chains below was sequenced from the same sample in a study of T-cell reconstitution after alpha-beta-depleted transplantation in children. Unique molecular identifiers were incorporated when the TCRbeta library was constructed. MiXCR, applied by TCRdb to the PCR reads, yields one record per CDR3 protein. This sample has almost 3,000 distinct CDR3 sequences, with less than 25% found just once. The sample consisted of PBMCs, mostly from graft donor cells, taken 60 days after TCRalphabeta/CD19-depleted stem cell transplant. The receptors here all came from a female patient between 5 and 17 years old who had a stem cell transplant for acute lymphoblastic leukemia, so the T cells may come from the graft donor.

At least ten counts were recorded for this clonotype. The genes are TRBV27 and TRBJ2-3, with 9 bases fitting TRBD2. Germline CDR1 reads MNHEY; CDR2 reads SMNVEV (reference sequence). This CDR3 region has 15 residues. The V and J ends lost 6 bases and 2 bases, in that order; junction bases with no gene match: 6. CDR3 sequence: CASSSGTSLTDTQYF. The CDR3 DNA reads as TGTGCCAGCAGCTCCGGGACTAGCCTCACAGATACGCAGTATTTT.

The chain joins TRBV12-3 or TRBV12-4 to TRBJ2-5; 7 bases are a match to TRBD1. V lost 6 bases and J lost 5; bases outside the gene matches: 12. This CDR3 contains 15 residues. As DNA, the CDR3 is TGTGCCAGCAGACCTCCGCCAGGGGGTGAGGAGACCCAGTACTTC. Protein product: CASRPPPGGEETQYF.

This clonotype has a count of ten or more. This rearrangement joins TRBV18 to TRBJ1-1; tentative D call: TRBD1 (6 bases). This CDR3 has 15 amino acids. V was trimmed by 2 bases and J by 0 bases, leaving 10 bases between them. CDR1 KGHSH and CDR2 LQKENI come from the germline V gene. The CDR3 bases are TGTGCCAGCTCACCAAACGGACAGATGAACACTGAAGCTTTCTTT. Protein sequence: CASSPNGQMNTEAFF.

This clonotype is categorized as large. The genes are TRBV5-1 and TRBJ2-4; the D call may be TRBD1 or TRBD2 (5 bases each). The CDR3 spans 14 residues. Germline-derived CDR1 and CDR2 are SGHRS and YFSETQ. Trimming left V 2 bases short and J 5 bases short, with 11 bases between. CDR3 DNA: TGCGCCAGCAGCTTCGGGCAGGGACAAAACATTCAGTACTTC. Translating it yields CASSFGQGQNIQYF.

By frequency in the sample, this clonotype is large (0.1 to 1%). The J gene is TRBJ2-2, the V gene TRBV9, with unresolved D. The CDR3 has 14 amino acids. With 5 bases removed from V and 7 bases from J, the gap between germline ends came to 15 bases. Germline-derived CDR1 and CDR2 are SGDLS and YYNGEE. For the CDR3, the DNA is TGTGCCAGCAGTCCCACCAGAGTGGGCGGGGAGCTGTTTTTT. Protein sequence: CASSPTRVGGELFF. The variable domain in full, with the rest retrieved from reference TRBV9 and TRBJ2-2, is DSGVTQTPKHLITATGQRVTLRCSPRSGDLSVYWYQQSLDQGLQFLIQYYNGEERAKGNILERFSAQQFPDLHSELNLSSLELGDSALYFCASSPTRVGGELFFGEGSRLTVL.

In this sample, this clonotype is medium-sized. The J gene is TRBJ2-7, the V gene TRBV5-5; 9 nucleotides match TRBD1. The V segment lost 4 bases and the J segment 4 bases; nucleotides outside the gene matches: 3. Looked up from germline, CDR1 is SGHKS and CDR2 is YYEKEE (reference sequence). This CDR3 spans 13 amino acids. CDR3 DNA: TGTGCCAGCAGCCAACAGGGGGCTTACGAGCAGTACTTC. Its translation: CASSQQGAYEQYF.

The chain uses TRBV5-1 and TRBJ2-5; 7 bases are shared with TRBD1. The length of the CDR3 is 15 residues. CDR1 is SGHRS and CDR2 is YFSETQ in the germline V gene. J gave up 3 bases and V 0 bases, and 5 bases lay outside the gene matches. CDR3 DNA: TGCGCCAGCAGCTTGGCCGGGACAGAGAAAGAGACCCAGTACTTC. Translation gives CASSLAGTEKETQYF.

This clonotype was counted at least ten times. The chain employs TRBV27 and TRBJ2-7; D might be TRBD1 or TRBD2, each matching 6 bases. Germline V gene data show CDR1 as MNHEY and CDR2 as SMNVEV (reference sequence). The CDR3 extends over 14 amino acids. V lost 2 bases to trimming and J lost 6 bases, with 14 bases between them. Here the CDR3 reads CASSLPGAPSEQYF. The CDR3 DNA is TGTGCCAGCAGTTTACCGGGGGCCCCCAGCGAGCAGTACTTC.

The chain is built from TRBV12-3 or TRBV12-4 and TRBJ2-3; the match to TRBD2 covers 12 bases. V lost 6 bases and J lost 0; bases outside the gene matches: 4. CDR3 length: 16 amino acids. This CDR3 is CASRRGTSGSTDTQYF. In DNA form, the CDR3 reads TGTGCCAGCAGACGAGGGACTAGCGGGAGCACAGATACGCAGTATTTT.

This chain connects TRBV7-9 to TRBJ2-1; D ambiguous. Trimming left V 3 bases short and J 2 bases short, with 5 bases between. Germline values: CDR1 SEHNR, CDR2 FQNEAQ (reference sequence). This CDR3 spans 13 amino acids. CDR3 sequence: CASSLGPYNEQFF. The CDR3 DNA follows: TGTGCCAGCAGCTTGGGTCCCTACAATGAGCAGTTCTTC.

CDR3 sequence reads: CASSFGRHWTANVTQYF. CDR3 nucleotide sequence: TGTGCCAGCAGCTTTGGGAGACACTGGACAGCAAATGTGACCCAGTACTTC. The rearrangement uses TRBV12-1 and TRBJ2-5; no check of the table's D call, TRBD1, against the DNA was made. TRBV12-1 is given as a pseudogene. There are 17 residues in the CDR3.

In its sample, this clonotype ranks as medium-sized. This chain uses TRBV5-6 with TRBJ1-1, with unresolved D. The CDR3 runs to 14 residues. V shed 0 bases and J shed 10 bases, with 16 bases lying between them. Germline CDR1 SGHDT, CDR2 YYEEEE. The CDR3 bases are TGTGCCAGCAGCTTGGGGGCTAGGCAGTATCGAGCTTTCTTT. Translating gives CASSLGARQYRAFF.

This clonotype was counted many times. The chain carries TRBV10-3 and TRBJ1-3; D is unclear. V was shortened by 2 bases and J by 4 bases, with 6 bases between the two germline ends. Germline-derived CDR1 and CDR2 are ENHRY and SYGVKD. This CDR3 region has 13 residues. The CDR3 bases are TGTGCCATCAGTGAGAGGGCAGGAAACACCATATATTTT. Translating gives CAISERAGNTIYF.

Judged by abundance, this clonotype is medium-sized. The chain combines TRBV7-9 with TRBJ2-7; TRBD1 matches at 8 bases. This CDR3 has 13 residues. Germline CDR1 is SEHNR and CDR2 is FQNEAQ (reference sequence). V was pared by 6 bases and J by 6 bases, with 7 bases of the junction left unmatched. In DNA, the CDR3 is TGTGCCAGCAGGTCTACCACAGGGGGCGAGCAGTACTTC. Its translation: CASRSTTGGEQYF.

This sequence joins TRBV5-1 and TRBJ2-2; D may correspond to TRBD1 or TRBD2 (5 bases each). This CDR3 spans 16 amino acids. Trimming removed 1 base from V and 4 bases from J, with 14 bases in between. Germline V gives CDR1 SGHRS, CDR2 YFSETQ. The CDR3 DNA sequence: TGCGCCAGCAGCTTGAGCGTTACAGGAGGCACCGGGGAGCTGTTTTTT. Its protein product is CASSLSVTGGTGELFF. Full variable domain (outside the CDR3, taken from reference TRBV5-1 and TRBJ2-2): KAGVTQTPRYLIKTRGQQVTLSCSPISGHRSVSWYQQTPGQGLQFLFEYFSETQRNKGNFPGRFSGRQFSNSRSEMNVSTLELGDSALYLCASSLSVTGGTGELFFGEGSRLTVL.

This clonotype was observed at least ten times. This sequence joins TRBV7-9 and TRBJ2-7; possibly TRBD1 for D (8 bases). Trimming cost V 5 bases and J 2 bases, with 22 bases left between them. The CDR3 is 17 amino acids. Germline V gene data show CDR1 as SEHNR and CDR2 as FQNEAQ (reference sequence). The CDR3 nucleotides read TGTGCCAGCAGCACGACAAAAGGGGGGGACAGGACCTACGAGCAGTACTTC. It yields the protein CASSTTKGGDRTYEQYF.

Ten or more counts support this clonotype. J is TRBJ1-5 and V is TRBV3-1; D might be TRBD1 (6 bases). The V end was cut by 10 bases, the J end by 2 bases, with 27 bases between. Germline V gene data show CDR1 as LGHDT and CDR2 as YNNKEL (reference sequence). The CDR3 runs 18 residues. CDR3 sequence (DNA): TGTGCCACCTCCGACAGGCCCCCAGGTGGTTTGGGCAATCAGCCCCAGCATTTT. Translated: CATSDRPPGGLGNQPQHF.

Sample share makes this clonotype large. The CDR3 DNA follows: TGCAGTGCTAGAGGGGAACTAGAAAACTACGAGCAGTACTTC. It is translated as CSARGELENYEQYF. The J gene is TRBJ2-7, the V gene TRBV20-1; a weak D match, TRBD2 (5 bases). Germline V CDR1 and CDR2: DFQATT, SNEGSKA (reference sequence). The CDR3 extends over 14 amino acids. V shed 1 base and J shed 3 bases, with 13 bases lying between them.

This clonotype showed up many times. The rearrangement joins TRBV19 to TRBJ2-1, with 9 bases fitting TRBD2. The CDR3 has 15 amino acids. Germline V gives CDR1 LNHDA, CDR2 SQIVND (reference sequence). The V and J ends lost 4 bases and 3 bases, in that order; junction bases with no gene match: 4. This CDR3 reads CASSNERGVYNEQFF. The CDR3, as DNA: TGTGCCAGTAGTAATGAGCGGGGGGTCTACAATGAGCAGTTCTTC.

Judged by abundance, this clonotype is medium-sized. The rearrangement uses TRBV7-9 and TRBJ2-3; TRBD1 might be the D (6 bases). Germline CDR1 is SEHNR and CDR2 is FQNEAQ (reference sequence). V gave up 5 bases and J gave up 2 bases, with 11 bases separating them. This CDR3 has 14 amino acids. CDR3 sequence (DNA): TGTGCCAGCAGCCGGGACACCCACACAGATACGCAGTATTTT. Translating gives CASSRDTHTDTQYF. Drawing the rest from reference TRBV7-9 and TRBJ2-3, the complete variable domain is DTGVSQNPRHKITKRGQNVTFRCDPISEHNRLYWYRQTLGQGPEFLTYFQNEAQLEKSRLLSDRFSAERPKGSFSTLEIQRTEQGDSAMYLCASSRDTHTDTQYFGPGTRLTVL.

For this clonotype: The junction shows a germline mismatch at one end, possibly a read error. The J gene is TRBJ1-2, the V gene TRBV24-1; 9 nucleotides match TRBD1. Germline values: CDR1 KGHDR, CDR2 SFDVKD. This CDR3 has 17 residues. CDR3 region: CATSALDRGKANYGYTF. CDR3 DNA sequence: TGTGCCACCAGTGCGTTGGACAGGGGTAAAGCTAACTATGGGTACACCTTC.

The chain carries TRBV29-1 and TRBJ2-1, with 14 bases identical to TRBD2. J gave up 7 bases and V 4 bases, and 9 bases lay outside the gene matches. The CDR3 consists of 16 residues. CDR1 and CDR2 (germline): SQVTM, ANQGSEA. The CDR3 region is CSVAGLAGEMGNEQFF. CDR3 DNA: TGCAGCGTTGCGGGACTAGCGGGAGAGATGGGTAATGAGCAGTTCTTC.

This sequence joins TRBV15 and TRBJ2-7; 8 positions agree with TRBD2. This CDR3 has 16 residues. The junction had 15 bases not matched to a gene; V was cut back by 3 bases and J by 8 bases. Germline lookup yields CDR1 LNHNV and CDR2 YYDKDF (reference sequence). The CDR3 loop reads CATSRGRAGVGLKQYF. The CDR3 bases are TGTGCCACCAGCAGGGGGCGAGCGGGAGTAGGTTTGAAGCAGTACTTC. Based on the CDR3 plus reference TRBV15 and TRBJ2-7, the full variable domain is DAMVIQNPRYQVTQFGKPVTLSCSQTLNHNVMYWYQQKSSQAPKLLFHYYDKDFNNEADTPDNFQSRRPNTSFCFLDIRSPGLGDTAMYLCATSRGRAGVGLKQYFGPGTRLTVT.

This clonotype is medium-sized (0.01 to 0.1%) by share. This chain connects TRBV11-3 to TRBJ2-3; 7 bases are shared with TRBD2. The V and J ends lost 5 bases and 0 bases, in that order; junction bases with no gene match: 5. The CDR3 runs to 15 residues. Germline assignment: CDR1 SGHNT and CDR2 YENEEA. The CDR3 here is CASSMGLTSTDTQYF. The CDR3 DNA is TGTGCCAGCAGCATGGGACTAACAAGCACAGATACGCAGTATTTT.

V usage is TRBV5-4 and J usage is TRBJ2-3, with unresolved D. Trimming cost V 3 bases and J 2 bases, with 1 base left between them. The length of the CDR3 is 11 residues. The germline V gene encodes CDR1 SGHNT and CDR2 YYREEE (reference sequence). The CDR3 spells CASSYTDTQYF. The CDR3 DNA follows: TGTGCCAGCAGCTACACAGATACGCAGTATTTT. The full variable domain, in which reference TRBV5-4 and TRBJ2-3 provide the parts outside the CDR3, is ETGVTQSPTHLIKTRGQQVTLRCSSQSGHNTVSWYQQALGQGPQFIFQYYREEENGRGNFPPRFSGLQFPNYSSELNVNALELDDSALYLCASSYTDTQYFGPGTRLTVL.

Note on this clonotype: A read error may be the cause here, since a much bigger clone is one base away. The chain joins TRBV20-1 to TRBJ2-1; D not certain. CDR3 length equals 17 residues. Germline CDR1 is DFQATT and CDR2 is SNEGSKA (reference sequence). CDR3 DNA sequence: TGCTGTGCTAGATCCGTTATTGGCCATGGCTCCTACACTGAGCAGTTCTTC. Residues: CCARSVIGHGSYTEQFF.

In this sample, this clonotype turned up many times. The V gene is TRBV5-1, the J gene TRBJ2-3; no clear D. The germline gives CDR1 SGHRS, CDR2 YFSETQ. The CDR3 totals 13 residues. V lost 4 bases and J lost 1, with 7 bases in between. CDR3 sequence reads: CASSPSRTDTQYF. The CDR3 DNA sequence: TGCGCCAGCAGCCCCTCGCGCACAGATACGCAGTATTTT.

Within the sample, this clonotype is medium-sized. This chain joins TRBV7-2 and TRBJ2-3; TRBD2 aligns across 15 bases. This CDR3 comprises 18 residues. Germline assignment: CDR1 SGHTA and CDR2 FQGNSA. The V gene end was trimmed by 2 bases and the J gene end by 3 bases; junction bases not matched to a gene: 6. Here the CDR3 DNA reads TGTGCCAGCAGCTTACACCGGACTAGCGGGAGGGGGACAGATACGCAGTATTTT. Translating gives CASSLHRTSGRGTDTQYF.

This clonotype was detected ten times or more. The genes are TRBV7-9 and TRBJ2-5; 10 nucleotides align to TRBD1. The CDR3 consists of 16 residues. CDR1 SEHNR and CDR2 FQNEAQ come from the germline V gene (reference sequence). Trimming removed 4 bases from V and 5 bases from J; junction bases left unmatched: 10. In nucleotides, the CDR3 is TGTGCCAGCAGCTACCTCTGGACAGGGGGTCTGGAGACCCAGTACTTC. Protein product: CASSYLWTGGLETQYF.